This T cell receptor (beta chain) was obtained from a study of patients and donors after allogeneic stem cell transplantation. A single record per CDR3 protein comes from TCRdb applying MiXCR to the RT-PCR reads. The sample carries roughly 940,000 distinct CDR3 sequences, about 20% recorded once. This CDR3 contains 12 residues. V lost 9 bases and J lost 6, with 13 bases in between. Looked up from germline, CDR1 is LNHDA and CDR2 is SQIVND (reference sequence). The receptor was derived from a human donor who was either an allogeneic HSCT recipient or a stem cell or donor lymphocyte infusion donor (not recorded which). It is not recorded whose cells these are; they may come from a transplant donor. The source material was blood, either unsorted or a sorted T cell fraction (not recorded which). This chain connects TRBV19 to TRBJ2-3; D is uncertain. The CDR3 sequence: CASPVGVDTQYF. The CDR3 nucleotides are TGTGCCAGCCCCGTTGGAGTGGATACGCAGTATTTT. Full variable domain (remainder filled in from reference TRBV19 and TRBJ2-3): DGGITQSPKYLFRKEGQNVTLSCEQNLNHDAMYWYRQDPGQGLRLIYYSQIVNDFQKGDIAEGYSVSREKKESFPLTVTSAQKNPTAFYLCASPVGVDTQYFGPGTRLTVL.